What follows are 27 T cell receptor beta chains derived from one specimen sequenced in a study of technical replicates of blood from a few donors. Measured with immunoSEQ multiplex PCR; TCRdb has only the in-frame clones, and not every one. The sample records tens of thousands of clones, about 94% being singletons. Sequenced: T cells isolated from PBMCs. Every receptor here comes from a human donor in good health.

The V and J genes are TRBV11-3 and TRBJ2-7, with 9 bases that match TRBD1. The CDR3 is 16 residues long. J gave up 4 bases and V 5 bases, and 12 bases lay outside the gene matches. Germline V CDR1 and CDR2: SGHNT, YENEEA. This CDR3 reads CASSPPRTGVFYEQYF. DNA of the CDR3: TGTGCCAGCAGCCCCCCCCGGACAGGGGTCTTTTACGAGCAGTACTTC.

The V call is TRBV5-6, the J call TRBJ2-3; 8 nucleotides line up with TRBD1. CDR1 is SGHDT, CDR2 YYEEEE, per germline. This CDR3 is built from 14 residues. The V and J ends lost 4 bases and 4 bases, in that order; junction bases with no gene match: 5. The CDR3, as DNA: TGTGCCAGCAGCACCGGACAGGGTGCAGATACGCAGTATTTT. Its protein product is CASSTGQGADTQYF. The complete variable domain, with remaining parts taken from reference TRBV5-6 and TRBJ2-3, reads DAGVTQSPTHLIKTRGQQVTLRCSPKSGHDTVSWYQQALGQGPQFIFQYYEEEERQRGNFPDRFSGHQFPNYSSELNVNALLLGDSALYLCASSTGQGADTQYFGPGTRLTVL.

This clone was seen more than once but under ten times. The CDR3 coding sequence is TGTGCCAGCAGCCCCCAGGGGTCGAACACTGAAGCTTTCTTT. It translates to CASSPQGSNTEAFF. The J gene is TRBJ1-1, the V gene TRBV5-6; tentative D call: TRBD1 (6 bases). V lost 4 bases and J lost 1, with 11 bases in between. The length of the CDR3 is 14 residues. Germline lookup yields CDR1 SGHDT and CDR2 YYEEEE.

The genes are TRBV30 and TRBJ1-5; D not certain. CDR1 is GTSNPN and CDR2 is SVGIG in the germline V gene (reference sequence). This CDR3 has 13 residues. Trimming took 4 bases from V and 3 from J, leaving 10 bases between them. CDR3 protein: CAWNLVANQPQHF. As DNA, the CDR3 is TGTGCCTGGAACCTTGTGGCCAATCAGCCCCAGCATTTT.

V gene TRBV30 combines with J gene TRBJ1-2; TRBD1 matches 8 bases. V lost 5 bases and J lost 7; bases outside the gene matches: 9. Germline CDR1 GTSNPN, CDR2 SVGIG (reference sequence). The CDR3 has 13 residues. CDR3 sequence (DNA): TGTGCCTGGGCGGGACAGGCAGTGGGTGGCTACACCTTC. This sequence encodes CAWAGQAVGGYTF.

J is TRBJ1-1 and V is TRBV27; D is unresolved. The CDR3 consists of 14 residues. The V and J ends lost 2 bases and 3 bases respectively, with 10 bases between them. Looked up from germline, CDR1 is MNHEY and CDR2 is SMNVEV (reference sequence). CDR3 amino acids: CASSLNVPDTEAFF. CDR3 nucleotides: TGTGCCAGCAGTTTAAACGTCCCGGACACTGAAGCTTTCTTT.

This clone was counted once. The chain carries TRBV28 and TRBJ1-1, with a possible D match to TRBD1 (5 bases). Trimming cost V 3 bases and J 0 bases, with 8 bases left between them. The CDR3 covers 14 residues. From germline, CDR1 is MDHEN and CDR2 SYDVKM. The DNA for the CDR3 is TGTGCCAGCAGTTTCGCGGGGGTGAACACTGAAGCTTTCTTT. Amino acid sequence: CASSFAGVNTEAFF. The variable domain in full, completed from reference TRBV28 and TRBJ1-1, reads DVKVTQSSRYLVKRTGEKVFLECVQDMDHENMFWYRQDPGLGLRLIYFSYDVKMKEKGDIPEGYSVSREKKERFSLILESASTNQTSMYLCASSFAGVNTEAFFGQGTRLTVV.

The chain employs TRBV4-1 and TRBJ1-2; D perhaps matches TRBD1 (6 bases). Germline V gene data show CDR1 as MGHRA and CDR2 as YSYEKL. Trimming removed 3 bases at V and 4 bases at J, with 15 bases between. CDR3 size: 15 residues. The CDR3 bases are TGCGCCAGCAGCCACCAAACGGGGGGCAGCTATGGCTACACCTTC. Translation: CASSHQTGGSYGYTF.

The CDR3 DNA sequence: TGTGCCAGCTCACCAGCCCGAGTAGCGGGAGTGGATGAGCAGTTCTTC. This sequence encodes CASSPARVAGVDEQFF. The gene calls are TRBV18 and TRBJ2-1; TRBD2 aligns across 9 bases. Per the germline V gene, CDR1 is KGHSH and CDR2 is LQKENI. The CDR3 is 16 amino acids. V lost 2 bases to trimming and J lost 8 bases; unmatched junction nucleotides: 10.

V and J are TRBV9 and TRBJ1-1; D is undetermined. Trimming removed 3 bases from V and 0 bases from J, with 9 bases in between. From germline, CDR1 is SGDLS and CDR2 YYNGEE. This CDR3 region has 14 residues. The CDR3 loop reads CASSAEVLNTEAFF. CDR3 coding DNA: TGTGCCAGCAGCGCGGAGGTTCTGAACACTGAAGCTTTCTTT.

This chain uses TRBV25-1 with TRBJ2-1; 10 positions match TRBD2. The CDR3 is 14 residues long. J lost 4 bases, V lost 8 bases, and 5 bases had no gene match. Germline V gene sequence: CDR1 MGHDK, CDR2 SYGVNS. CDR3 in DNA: TGTGCCAGCGGAGGACTAGCGGTGTACAATGAGCAGTTCTTC. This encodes CASGGLAVYNEQFF.

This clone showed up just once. Here the CDR3 reads CASSPWTSGAWEEQFF. CDR3 nucleotide sequence: TGTGCCAGCAGCCCCTGGACTAGCGGGGCCTGGGAAGAGCAGTTCTTC. J is TRBJ2-1 and V is TRBV11-3; 12 bases match TRBD2. Germline V gives CDR1 SGHNT, CDR2 YENEEA. The V gene end was trimmed by 5 bases and the J gene end by 10 bases; junction bases not matched to a gene: 12. The CDR3 loop spans 16 amino acids.

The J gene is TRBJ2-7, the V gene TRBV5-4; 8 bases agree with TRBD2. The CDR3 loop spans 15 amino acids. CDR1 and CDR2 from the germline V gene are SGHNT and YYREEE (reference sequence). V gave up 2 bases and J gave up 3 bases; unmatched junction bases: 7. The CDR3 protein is CASSFPGLENYEQYF. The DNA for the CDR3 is TGTGCCAGCAGCTTCCCGGGACTAGAAAACTACGAGCAGTACTTC.

As DNA, the CDR3 is TGTGCCAGCAGCTTTACAGGACACTATGGCTACACCTTC. Translation: CASSFTGHYGYTF. The chain carries TRBV11-3 and TRBJ1-2; tentative D call: TRBD1 (5 bases). The CDR3 sequence is 13 residues long. Trimming took off 3 bases at V and 3 bases at J, with 8 bases between the two ends. CDR1 is SGHNT, CDR2 YENEEA, per germline.

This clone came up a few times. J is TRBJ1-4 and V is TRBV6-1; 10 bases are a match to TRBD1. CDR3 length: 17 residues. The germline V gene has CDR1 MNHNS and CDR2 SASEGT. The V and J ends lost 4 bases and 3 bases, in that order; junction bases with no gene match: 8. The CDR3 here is CASSVDRGRGANEKLFF. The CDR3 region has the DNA TGTGCCAGCAGTGTAGACAGGGGGCGGGGAGCTAATGAAAAACTGTTTTTT.

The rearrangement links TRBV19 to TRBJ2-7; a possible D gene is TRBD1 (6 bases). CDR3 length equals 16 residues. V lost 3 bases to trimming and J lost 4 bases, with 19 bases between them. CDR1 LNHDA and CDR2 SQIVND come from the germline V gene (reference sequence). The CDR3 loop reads CASSIGQVQGGYEQYF. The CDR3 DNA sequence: TGTGCCAGTAGTATCGGGCAGGTCCAAGGGGGATACGAGCAGTACTTC.

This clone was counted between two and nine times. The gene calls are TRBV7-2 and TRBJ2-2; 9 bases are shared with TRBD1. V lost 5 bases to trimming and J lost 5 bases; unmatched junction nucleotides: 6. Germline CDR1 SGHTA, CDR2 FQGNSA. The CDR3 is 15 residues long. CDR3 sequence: CASSPDRGGTGELFF. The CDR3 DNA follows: TGTGCCAGCAGCCCAGACAGGGGGGGGACCGGGGAGCTGTTTTTT.

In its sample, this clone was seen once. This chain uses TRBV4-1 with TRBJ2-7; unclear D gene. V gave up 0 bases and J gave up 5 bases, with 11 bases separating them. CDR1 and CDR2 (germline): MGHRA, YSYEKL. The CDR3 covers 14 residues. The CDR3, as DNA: TGCGCCAGCAGCCAAGACAGTAATGCCCACGAGCAGTACTTC. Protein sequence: CASSQDSNAHEQYF.

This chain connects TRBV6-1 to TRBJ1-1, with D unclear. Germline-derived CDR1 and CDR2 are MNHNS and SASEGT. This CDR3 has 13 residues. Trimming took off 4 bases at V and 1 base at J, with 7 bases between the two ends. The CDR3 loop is CASSATANTEAFF. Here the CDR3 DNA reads TGTGCCAGCAGTGCCACAGCGAACACTGAAGCTTTCTTT.

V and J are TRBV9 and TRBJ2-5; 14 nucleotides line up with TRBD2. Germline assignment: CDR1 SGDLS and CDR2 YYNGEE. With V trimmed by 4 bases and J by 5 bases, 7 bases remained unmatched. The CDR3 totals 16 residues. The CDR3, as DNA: TGTGCCAGCAGCCTGGGACTAGCGGGGGTAGGGGAGACCCAGTACTTC. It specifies CASSLGLAGVGETQYF.

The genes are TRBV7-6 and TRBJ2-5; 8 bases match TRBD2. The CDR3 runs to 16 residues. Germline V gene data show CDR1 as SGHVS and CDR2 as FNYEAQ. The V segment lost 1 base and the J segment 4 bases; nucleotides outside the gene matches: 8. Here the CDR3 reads CASSLVVSGSRETQYF. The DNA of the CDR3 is TGTGCCAGCAGCTTAGTAGTGAGCGGGAGTAGAGAGACCCAGTACTTC.

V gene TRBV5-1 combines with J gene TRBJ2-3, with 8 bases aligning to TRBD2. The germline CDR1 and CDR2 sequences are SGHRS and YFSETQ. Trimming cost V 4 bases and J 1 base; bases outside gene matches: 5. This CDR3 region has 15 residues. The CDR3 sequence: CASSVTSARTDTQYF. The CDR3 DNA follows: TGCGCCAGCAGCGTGACTAGCGCGCGCACAGATACGCAGTATTTT.

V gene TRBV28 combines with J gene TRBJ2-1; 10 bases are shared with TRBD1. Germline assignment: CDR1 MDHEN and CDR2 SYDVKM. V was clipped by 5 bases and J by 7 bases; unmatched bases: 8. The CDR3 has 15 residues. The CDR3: CASSPGTGVKNEQFF. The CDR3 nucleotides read TGTGCCAGCAGTCCCGGGACAGGGGTTAAAAATGAGCAGTTCTTC.

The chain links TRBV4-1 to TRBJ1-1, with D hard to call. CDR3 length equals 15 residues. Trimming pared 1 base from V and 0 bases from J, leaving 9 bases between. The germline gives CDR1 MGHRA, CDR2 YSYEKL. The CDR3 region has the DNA TGCGCCAGCAGCCAAGTGGAGACCATGAACACTGAAGCTTTCTTT. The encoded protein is CASSQVETMNTEAFF.

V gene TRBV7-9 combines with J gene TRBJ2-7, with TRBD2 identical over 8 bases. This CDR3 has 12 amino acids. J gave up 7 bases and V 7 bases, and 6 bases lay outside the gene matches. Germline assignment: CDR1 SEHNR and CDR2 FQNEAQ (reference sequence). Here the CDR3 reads CASNHGGEEQYF. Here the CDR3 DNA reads TGTGCCAGCAACCACGGGGGGGAAGAGCAGTACTTC.

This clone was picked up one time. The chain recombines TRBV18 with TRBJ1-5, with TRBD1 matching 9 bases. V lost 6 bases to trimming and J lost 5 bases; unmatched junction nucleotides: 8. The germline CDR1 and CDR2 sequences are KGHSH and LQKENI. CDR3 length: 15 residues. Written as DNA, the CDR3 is TGTGCCAGCTCCCCCGGGACAGGGCTATATCAGCCCCAGCATTTT. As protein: CASSPGTGLYQPQHF.

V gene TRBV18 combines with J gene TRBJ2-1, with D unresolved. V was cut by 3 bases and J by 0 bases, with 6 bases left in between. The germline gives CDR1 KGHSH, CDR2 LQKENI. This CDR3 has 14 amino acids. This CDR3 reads CASSPEYSYNEQFF. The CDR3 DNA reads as TGTGCCAGCTCACCGGAGTACTCCTACAATGAGCAGTTCTTC.